The 30 T cell receptor beta chains below were found in one sample sequenced in a study of human T cells and chemical hapten exposure. Noted time point: patch test 1, 2 weeks after DPC sensitization. Treatment specified: therapeutic diphenylcyclopropenone sensitization with weekly scalp DPC. TCRdb processed the RACE reads anew with MiXCR; each CDR3 protein has one entry. The sample contains more than 80,000 distinct CDR3 sequences, 7.5% to 9% of which appear only once. The material was whole blood, obtained in connection with sensitization to the hapten diphenylcyclopropenone (DPC). These receptors all stem from a woman aged 25 to 39 with alopecia areata. Some clones in this sample may be carry-over from other donors' samples.

This clonotype has a handful of counts. The rearrangement uses TRBV5-6 and TRBJ1-3; tentatively, D is TRBD1 (6 bases). There are 14 residues in the CDR3. V lost 0 bases and J 3 bases, leaving 7 bases between the germline ends. Germline V gene lookup returns CDR1 SGHDT and CDR2 YYEEEE. Written as DNA, the CDR3 is TGTGCCAGCAGCTTGGAACAGGGTGGAAACACCATATATTTT. It encodes CASSLEQGGNTIYF.

This clonotype was seen repeatedly, ten times or more. V is TRBV3-1 and J is TRBJ2-1; perhaps TRBD2 as D (7 bases). Per the germline V gene, CDR1 is LGHDT and CDR2 is YNNKEL (reference sequence). This CDR3 region has 15 residues. V shed 1 base and J shed 6 bases, with 13 bases lying between them. CDR3 in amino acids: CASSQAGGLGNEQFF. The CDR3 DNA sequence: TGTGCCAGCAGCCAAGCGGGGGGCTTAGGCAATGAGCAGTTCTTC.

V usage is TRBV2 and J usage is TRBJ1-2; possibly TRBD1 for D (6 bases). CDR3 length: 14 amino acids. CDR1 is SNHLY and CDR2 is FYNNEI in the germline V gene. Trimming shortened V by 1 base and J by 6 bases, and 12 bases separated the two germline ends. CDR3 sequence: CASSEGPGVDGYTF. The CDR3 DNA reads as TGTGCCAGCAGTGAAGGGCCAGGGGTAGATGGCTACACCTTC.

At least ten counts were recorded for this clonotype. The chain uses TRBV15 and TRBJ1-3, with D unclear. The CDR3 covers 18 residues. Germline V gene lookup returns CDR1 LNHNV and CDR2 YYDKDF (reference sequence). The germline V and J ends were trimmed by 3 bases and 0 bases, with 18 bases remaining between them. This chain's CDR3 is CATSSARLGPSSGNTIYF. DNA for the CDR3: TGTGCCACCAGCAGTGCTAGGTTGGGCCCCAGCTCTGGAAACACCATATATTTT.

This clonotype was seen repeatedly, ten times or more. This chain uses TRBV18 with TRBJ2-1, with a weak D call TRBD2 (5 bases). Germline CDR1 KGHSH, CDR2 LQKENI. Trimming removed 3 bases from V and 10 bases from J, with 19 bases in between. The CDR3 totals 15 residues. The chain's CDR3 is CASSPVLQFGIEQFF. CDR3 coding DNA: TGTGCCAGCTCACCGGTATTACAGTTCGGGATAGAGCAGTTCTTC.

This clonotype was seen only a few times. V is TRBV7-9 and J is TRBJ2-4; a weak D match, TRBD2 (6 bases). CDR1 and CDR2 from the germline V gene are SEHNR and FQNEAQ (reference sequence). Trimming removed 5 bases from V and 2 bases from J, with 13 bases in between. The CDR3 is 15 amino acids. CDR3 residues: CASSLPGLTKNIQYF. In DNA, the CDR3 is TGTGCCAGCAGCCTCCCCGGACTAACCAAAAACATTCAGTACTTC.

This clonotype was detected only a few times. The chain combines TRBV9 with TRBJ2-7, with D possibly being TRBD1 (6 bases). Per the germline V gene, CDR1 is SGDLS and CDR2 is YYNGEE. The V end was cut by 3 bases, the J end by 5 bases, with 21 bases between. The CDR3 sequence is 16 residues long. The CDR3 sequence: CASSEGITTGLHEQYF. In nucleotides, the CDR3 is TGTGCCAGCAGCGAGGGGATAACAACAGGGCTCCACGAGCAGTACTTC.

This clonotype was detected a few times. V usage is TRBV7-2 and J usage is TRBJ2-3; TRBD2 is a possible D gene (6 bases). Trimming removed 2 bases at V and 2 bases at J, with 11 bases between. The germline V gene has CDR1 SGHTA and CDR2 FQGNSA. The CDR3 spans 15 residues. CDR3 residues: CASSLWAGNTDTQYF. The CDR3 DNA reads as TGTGCCAGCAGCTTATGGGCGGGGAACACAGATACGCAGTATTTT.

In the case of this clonotype: Possible read error: a much larger clone is one base away. The chain employs TRBV20-1 and TRBJ1-2, with D unresolved. Trimming pared 1 base from V and 5 bases from J, leaving 11 bases between. The germline V gene encodes CDR1 DFQATT and CDR2 SNEGSKA (reference sequence). The CDR3 consists of 13 residues. CDR3 protein: CSARGLMGYGYTF. For the CDR3, the DNA is TGCAGTGCTAGAGGTCTCATGGGGTATGGCTACACCTTC.

CDR3 nucleotides: TGCAGCGTTGGCGTCGCCGGGACCGGCTACACCTTC. Protein sequence: CSVGVAGTGYTF. The rearrangement joins TRBV29-1 to TRBJ1-2; weak D call: TRBD1 (5 bases). V was cut by 4 bases and J by 8 bases, with 14 bases left in between. CDR1 is SQVTM and CDR2 is ANQGSEA in the germline V gene. This CDR3 is 12 amino acids long.

This clonotype was counted a few times. This sequence joins TRBV10-3 and TRBJ2-3; 10 nucleotides line up with TRBD1. The CDR3 length is 16 residues. Germline CDR1 ENHRY, CDR2 SYGVKD. Losses at the gene ends were 7 bases for V and 3 bases for J; bases not matched to a gene: 10. Written as DNA, the CDR3 is TGTGCCATCAAACCTGGGACAGGGGTAAGAACAGATACGCAGTATTTT. It translates to CAIKPGTGVRTDTQYF.

The chain recombines TRBV5-1 with TRBJ2-7, with a weak D call TRBD1 (6 bases). V lost 2 bases, J lost 4 bases, and 10 bases lay in between. Per germline, CDR1 SGHRS and CDR2 YFSETQ. The CDR3 is 13 residues long. The CDR3 spells CASSFDRQYEQYF. The CDR3 coding sequence is TGCGCCAGCAGCTTCGACAGGCAATACGAGCAGTACTTC.

This clonotype was found once. This could be a read error, since a much larger clone is one nucleotide away. V usage is TRBV29-1 and J usage is TRBJ1-1, with D possibly TRBD1 on 5 matching bases. The CDR3 sequence is 18 residues long. Germline CDR1 reads SQVTM; CDR2 reads ANQGSEA. Deletions cut 0 bases from V and 1 base from J, with 21 bases between. CDR3 DNA: TGCAGCGTTGAAGATCTCGCAGGGCAGAGGCATGGGAACACTGAAGCTTTCTTT. The encoded protein is CSVEDLAGQRHGNTEAFF.

The chain links TRBV20-1 to TRBJ2-1; D uncertain. The germline V gene has CDR1 DFQATT and CDR2 SNEGSKA (reference sequence). V was cut by 0 bases and J by 0 bases, with 9 bases left in between. The CDR3 spans 15 residues. The CDR3, as DNA: TGCAGTGCTAGAGATCTCCAGAGCTCCTACAATGAGCAGTTCTTC. Its translation: CSARDLQSSYNEQFF.

Concerning this clonotype itself: This may arise from a read error, as a much more abundant clone is one base away. This chain connects TRBV2 to TRBJ2-2, with D possibly being TRBD2 (5 bases). Germline V gives CDR1 SNHLY, CDR2 FYNNEI. The V and J ends lost 5 bases and 0 bases respectively, with 10 bases between them. This CDR3 region has 15 residues. CDR3 region: CASSKSGANTGELFF. CDR3 bases: TGTGCCAGCAGTAAATCCGGGGCGAACACCGGGGAGCTGTTTTTT.

The V call is TRBV7-2, the J call TRBJ2-5, with D hard to call. CDR1 is SGHTA, CDR2 FQGNSA, per germline. CDR3 size: 13 residues. Deletions cut 5 bases from V and 5 bases from J, with 12 bases between. For the CDR3, the DNA is TGTGCCAGCAGCCGTGCATCGGGCGAGACCCAGTACTTC. Its protein product is CASSRASGETQYF.

This clonotype was counted ten times or more. The chain carries TRBV6-5 and TRBJ2-1; TRBD2 is a possible D gene (7 bases). This CDR3 is 14 amino acids long. V lost 5 bases, J lost 4 bases, and 12 bases lay in between. The germline CDR1 and CDR2 sequences are MNHEY and SVGAGI. CDR3 sequence (DNA): TGTGCCAGCAGTAGGGGGGGAGGGTACAATGAGCAGTTCTTC. This encodes CASSRGGGYNEQFF.

This clonotype was observed a handful of times. CDR3 nucleotides: TGTGCCAGCGGGGAGGCAGGGCGCATGAGCAATCAGCCCCAGCATTTT. Translation: CASGEAGRMSNQPQHF. The chain combines TRBV27 with TRBJ1-5, with D perhaps TRBD1 (5 bases). The germline CDR1 and CDR2 sequences are MNHEY and SMNVEV (reference sequence). The CDR3 runs to 16 residues. The V end lost 8 bases, the J end lost 1 base, and 18 bases lay between the germline ends.

The chain uses TRBV3-1 and TRBJ2-1, with D hard to call. CDR3 size: 12 residues. The germline V and J ends were trimmed by 1 base and 10 bases, with 8 bases remaining between them. The V gene's germline CDR1 is LGHDT and CDR2 YNNKEL (reference sequence). The chain's CDR3 is CASSQVGREQFF. In nucleotides, the CDR3 is TGTGCCAGCAGCCAAGTGGGCAGGGAGCAGTTCTTC.

This clonotype appeared many times. The V gene is TRBV3-1, the J gene TRBJ1-2, with 10 bases fitting TRBD1. Germline-derived CDR1 and CDR2 are LGHDT and YNNKEL (reference sequence). Trimming at V came to 3 bases and at J to 4 bases, leaving 5 bases not matched to a gene. This CDR3 is built from 15 residues. CDR3 sequence: CASSQTGGAGYGYTF. CDR3 nucleotides: TGTGCCAGCAGCCAGACAGGGGGCGCGGGCTATGGCTACACCTTC. The entire variable domain, with the rest obtained from reference TRBV3-1 and TRBJ1-2, is as follows: DTAVSQTPKYLVTQMGNDKSIKCEQNLGHDTMYWYKQDSKKFLKIMFSYNNKELIINETVPNRFSPKSPDKAHLNLHINSLELGDSAVYFCASSQTGGAGYGYTFGSGTRLTVV.

The chain recombines TRBV7-9 with TRBJ1-2; 11 nucleotides match TRBD1. The CDR3 is made up of 12 amino acids. Trimming at V came to 4 bases and at J to 14 bases, leaving 6 bases not matched to a gene. Germline V lookup: CDR1 SEHNR, CDR2 FQNEAQ (reference sequence). The CDR3 is CASSSLGQGGTF. CDR3 bases: TGTGCCAGCAGCTCACTGGGACAGGGGGGAACCTTC.

The table lists this clonotype with many counts. This rearrangement joins TRBV12-3 or TRBV12-4 to TRBJ1-2; D gene ambiguous. With 7 bases removed from V and 3 bases from J, the gap between germline ends came to 9 bases. There are 12 residues in the CDR3. The CDR3 region has the DNA TGTGCCAGCAAAATAGATTACTATGGCTACACCTTC. This gives the protein CASKIDYYGYTF.

This clonotype was seen only a few times. The chain is built from TRBV5-1 and TRBJ1-1; 9 positions agree with TRBD1. V shed 0 bases and J 12 bases; nucleotides not matched to a gene: 6. This CDR3 has 13 residues. Germline CDR1 SGHRS, CDR2 YFSETQ. The CDR3 is CASSLDGQGMTFF. CDR3 DNA: TGCGCCAGCAGCTTGGATGGACAGGGGATGACTTTCTTT. The whole variable domain, remainder taken from reference TRBV5-1 and TRBJ1-1, is KAGVTQTPRYLIKTRGQQVTLSCSPISGHRSVSWYQQTPGQGLQFLFEYFSETQRNKGNFPGRFSGRQFSNSRSEMNVSTLELGDSALYLCASSLDGQGMTFFGQGTRLTVV.

V and J are TRBV14 and TRBJ1-2; tentatively, D is TRBD1 (6 bases). The CDR3 has 14 amino acids. Germline CDR1 and CDR2: SGHDN and FVKESK. The V gene lost 5 bases and the J gene lost 8 bases, with 18 bases spanning the gap. The CDR3, as DNA: TGTGCCAGCAGCTCCCGGTTGGGGGCGAGCGGCTACACCTTC. Translation: CASSSRLGASGYTF.

The rearrangement links TRBV19 to TRBJ1-5; no clear D. Trimming removed 3 bases from V and 7 bases from J, with 10 bases in between. The germline gives CDR1 LNHDA, CDR2 SQIVND (reference sequence). CDR3 length equals 13 residues. As DNA, the CDR3 is TGTGCCAGTAGTATGAACCTACGGCAGCCCCAGCATTTT. Translating gives CASSMNLRQPQHF. Together with reference TRBV19 and TRBJ1-5, the CDR3 gives the full variable domain: DGGITQSPKYLFRKEGQNVTLSCEQNLNHDAMYWYRQDPGQGLRLIYYSQIVNDFQKGDIAEGYSVSREKKESFPLTVTSAQKNPTAFYLCASSMNLRQPQHFGDGTRLSIL.

The chain combines TRBV30 with TRBJ2-7; 8 nucleotides line up with TRBD1. CDR1 and CDR2 (germline): GTSNPN, SVGIG (reference sequence). After removal of 2 bases from V and 2 bases from J, the junction contained 11 bases not matched to a gene. The CDR3 contains 16 residues. The CDR3 DNA follows: TGTGCCTGGAGTACGTCCCGGACAGGGAATGCCTACGAGCAGTACTTC. It is translated as CAWSTSRTGNAYEQYF.

This clonotype has only a few counts. The chain links TRBV2 to TRBJ1-4; D is undetermined. Germline V gene data show CDR1 as SNHLY and CDR2 as FYNNEI. Between the trimmed V and J ends, which lost 4 bases and 3 bases, there was a span of 12 bases. The CDR3 consists of 15 residues. CDR3: CASSVSGKPNEKLFF. For the CDR3, the DNA is TGTGCCAGCAGTGTTTCCGGGAAGCCTAATGAAAAACTGTTTTTT.

This clonotype was detected many times. The J gene is TRBJ1-5, the V gene TRBV5-1; 7 bases map to TRBD1. Germline CDR1 SGHRS, CDR2 YFSETQ. This CDR3 contains 14 residues. The ends lost 2 bases at V and 4 bases at J; junction bases unmatched: 3. The CDR3 DNA follows: TGCGCCAGCAGCTTAGGGACAGCGAATCAGCCCCAGCATTTT. Protein: CASSLGTANQPQHF. The full variable domain, with the rest looked up from reference TRBV5-1 and TRBJ1-5, is KAGVTQTPRYLIKTRGQQVTLSCSPISGHRSVSWYQQTPGQGLQFLFEYFSETQRNKGNFPGRFSGRQFSNSRSEMNVSTLELGDSALYLCASSLGTANQPQHFGDGTRLSIL.

On this clonotype itself: This may stem from a read error, because a much larger clone lies one nucleotide away. V is TRBV18 and J is TRBJ2-7; weak D call: TRBD2 (6 bases). V was clipped by 8 bases and J by 2 bases, with 16 bases between them. The germline gives CDR1 KGHSH, CDR2 LQKENI. This CDR3 has 14 residues. CDR3 sequence: CASPLSRETYEQYF. The CDR3 region has the DNA TGTGCCAGCCCACTGTCCCGGGAGACCTACGAGCAGTACTTC.

The chain carries TRBV6-1 and TRBJ1-1; no firm D call. Trimming removed 2 bases from V and 3 bases from J, with 10 bases in between. Germline V gene lookup returns CDR1 MNHNS and CDR2 SASEGT. The CDR3 runs to 14 residues. CDR3 nucleotides: TGTGCCAGCAGTGAATCGGCAGGTTACACTGAAGCTTTCTTT. Residues: CASSESAGYTEAFF.